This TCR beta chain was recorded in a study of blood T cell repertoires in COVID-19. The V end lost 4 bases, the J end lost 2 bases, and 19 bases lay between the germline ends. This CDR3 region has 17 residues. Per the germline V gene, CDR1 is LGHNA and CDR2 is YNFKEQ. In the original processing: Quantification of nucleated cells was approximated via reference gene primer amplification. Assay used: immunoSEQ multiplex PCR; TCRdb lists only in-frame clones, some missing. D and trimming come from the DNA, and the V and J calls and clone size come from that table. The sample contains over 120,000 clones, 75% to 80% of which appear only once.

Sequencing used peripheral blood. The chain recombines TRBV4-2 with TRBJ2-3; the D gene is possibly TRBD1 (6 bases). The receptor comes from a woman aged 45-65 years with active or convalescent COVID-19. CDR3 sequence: CASSPVDRRKDTDTQYF. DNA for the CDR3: TGTGCCAGCAGCCCAGTCGACAGGAGGAAAGACACAGATACGCAGTATTTT.